This T cell receptor beta chain originates from a study of T cell changes during pregnancy in multiple sclerosis. CDR3 size: 14 residues. Germline V gives CDR1 SNHLY, CDR2 FYNNEI. The junction had 4 bases not matched to a gene; V was cut back by 7 bases and J by 6 bases. Sequencing was performed with immunoSEQ multiplex PCR; in TCRdb, only in-frame clones are kept and a portion is missing. Of fewer than 55,000 clones listed, almost 95% were seen once; the top ten hold around 1%. Sequencing used peripheral blood, obtained after pregnancy. The receptor was isolated from a female donor with multiple sclerosis, enrolled in a pregnancy study. The chain links TRBV2 to TRBJ2-2, with 11 bases fitting TRBD2. The chain's CDR3 is CASNLLAGAGELFF. CDR3 sequence (DNA): TGTGCCAGCAACCTACTAGCGGGGGCCGGGGAGCTGTTTTTT.